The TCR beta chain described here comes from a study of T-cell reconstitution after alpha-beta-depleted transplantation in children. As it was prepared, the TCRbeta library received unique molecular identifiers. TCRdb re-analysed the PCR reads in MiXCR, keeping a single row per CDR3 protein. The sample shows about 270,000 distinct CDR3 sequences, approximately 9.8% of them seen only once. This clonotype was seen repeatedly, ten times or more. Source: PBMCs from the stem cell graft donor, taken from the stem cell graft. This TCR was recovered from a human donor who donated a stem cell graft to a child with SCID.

The DNA for the CDR3 is TGCGCCAGCAGCTTTGGGACAGATAATTCACCCCTCCACTTT. Its translation: CASSFGTDNSPLHF. The rearrangement joins TRBV5-1 to TRBJ1-6; TRBD1 aligns across 7 bases. The J segment lost 5 bases and the V segment lost 2 bases, leaving 1 base of the junction unmatched. CDR1 SGHRS and CDR2 YFSETQ come from the germline V gene. This CDR3 is 14 amino acids long.